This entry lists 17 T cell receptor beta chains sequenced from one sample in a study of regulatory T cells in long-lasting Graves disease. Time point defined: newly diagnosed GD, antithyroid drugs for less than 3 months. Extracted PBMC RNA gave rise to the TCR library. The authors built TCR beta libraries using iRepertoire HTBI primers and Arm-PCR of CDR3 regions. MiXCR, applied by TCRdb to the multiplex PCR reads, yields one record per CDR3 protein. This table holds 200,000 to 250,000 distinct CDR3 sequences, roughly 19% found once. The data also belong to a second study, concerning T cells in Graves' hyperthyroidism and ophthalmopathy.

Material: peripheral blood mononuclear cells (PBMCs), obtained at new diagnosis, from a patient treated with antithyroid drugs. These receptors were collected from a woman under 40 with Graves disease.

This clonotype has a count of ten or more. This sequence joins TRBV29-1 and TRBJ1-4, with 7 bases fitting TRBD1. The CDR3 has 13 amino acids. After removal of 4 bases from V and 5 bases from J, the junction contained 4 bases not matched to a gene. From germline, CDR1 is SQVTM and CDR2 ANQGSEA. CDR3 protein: CSVVGRGNEKLFF. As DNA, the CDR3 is TGCAGCGTTGTTGGCAGGGGGAATGAAAAACTGTTTTTT.

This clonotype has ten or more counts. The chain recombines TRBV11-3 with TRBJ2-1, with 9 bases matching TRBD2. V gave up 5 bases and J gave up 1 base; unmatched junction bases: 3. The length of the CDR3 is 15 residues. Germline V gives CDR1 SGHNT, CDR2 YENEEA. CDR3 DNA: TGTGCCAGCAGCCCCAGCGGGGGGTCCTACAATGAGCAGTTCTTC. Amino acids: CASSPSGGSYNEQFF.

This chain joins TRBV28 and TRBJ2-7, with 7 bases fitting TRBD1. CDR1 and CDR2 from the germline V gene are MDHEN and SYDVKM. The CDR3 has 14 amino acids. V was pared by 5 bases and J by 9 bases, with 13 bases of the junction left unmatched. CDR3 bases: TGTGCCAGCAGTGGTTCCGGGACAGACGAAGGGCAGTACTTC. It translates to CASSGSGTDEGQYF.

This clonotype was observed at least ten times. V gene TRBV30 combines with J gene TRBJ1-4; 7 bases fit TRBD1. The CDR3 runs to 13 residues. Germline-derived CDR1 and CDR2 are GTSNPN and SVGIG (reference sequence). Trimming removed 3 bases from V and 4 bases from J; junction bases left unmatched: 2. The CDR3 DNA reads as TGTGCCTGGAGACAGGGGTATAATGAAAAACTGTTTTTT. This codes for CAWRQGYNEKLFF.

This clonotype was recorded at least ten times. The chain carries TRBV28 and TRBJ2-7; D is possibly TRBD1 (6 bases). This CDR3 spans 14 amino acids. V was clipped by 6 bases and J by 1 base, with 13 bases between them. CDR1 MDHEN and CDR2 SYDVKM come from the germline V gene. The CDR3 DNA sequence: TGTGCCAGCAGACCGCCCGGACAGTCCTACGAGCAGTACTTC. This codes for CASRPPGQSYEQYF.

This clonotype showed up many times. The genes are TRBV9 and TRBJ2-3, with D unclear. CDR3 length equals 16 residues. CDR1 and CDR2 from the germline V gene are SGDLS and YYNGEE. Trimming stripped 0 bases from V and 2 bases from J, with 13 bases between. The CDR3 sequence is CASSVEGQPITDTQYF. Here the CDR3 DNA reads TGTGCCAGCAGCGTAGAGGGCCAACCGATCACAGATACGCAGTATTTT. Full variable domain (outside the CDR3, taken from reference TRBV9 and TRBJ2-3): DSGVTQTPKHLITATGQRVTLRCSPRSGDLSVYWYQQSLDQGLQFLIQYYNGEERAKGNILERFSAQQFPDLHSELNLSSLELGDSALYFCASSVEGQPITDTQYFGPGTRLTVL.

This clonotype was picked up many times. CDR3 nucleotides: TGTGCCAGTAGTATAGATAGGCGGGCCTCGAACACCGGGGAGCTGTTTTTT. This gives the protein CASSIDRRASNTGELFF. This chain links TRBV19 with TRBJ2-2; tentatively, D is TRBD2 (5 bases). Trimming cost V 0 bases and J 0 bases, with 11 bases left between them. CDR3 length equals 17 residues. Germline loops: CDR1 LNHDA, CDR2 SQIVND (reference sequence).

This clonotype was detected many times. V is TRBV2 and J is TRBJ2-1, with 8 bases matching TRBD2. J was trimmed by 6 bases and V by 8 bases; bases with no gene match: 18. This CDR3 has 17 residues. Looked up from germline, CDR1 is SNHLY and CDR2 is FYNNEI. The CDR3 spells CASLTYSIAGISNEQFF. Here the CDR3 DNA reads TGTGCCAGCCTAACATACTCCATAGCGGGGATATCCAATGAGCAGTTCTTC.

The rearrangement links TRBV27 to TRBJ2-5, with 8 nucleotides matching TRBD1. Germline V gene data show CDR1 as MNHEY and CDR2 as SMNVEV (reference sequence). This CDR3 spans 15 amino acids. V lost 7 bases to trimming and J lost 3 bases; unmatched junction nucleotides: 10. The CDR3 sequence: CASKRWTGKEETQYF. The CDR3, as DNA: TGTGCCAGCAAAAGATGGACAGGGAAGGAAGAGACCCAGTACTTC.

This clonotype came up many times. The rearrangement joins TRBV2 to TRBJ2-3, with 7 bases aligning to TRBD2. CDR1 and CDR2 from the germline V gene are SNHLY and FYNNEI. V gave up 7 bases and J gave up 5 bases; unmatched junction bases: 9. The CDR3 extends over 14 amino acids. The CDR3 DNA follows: TGTGCCAGCAATAAGGGAGGACTAGAAGATACGCAGTATTTT. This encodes CASNKGGLEDTQYF.

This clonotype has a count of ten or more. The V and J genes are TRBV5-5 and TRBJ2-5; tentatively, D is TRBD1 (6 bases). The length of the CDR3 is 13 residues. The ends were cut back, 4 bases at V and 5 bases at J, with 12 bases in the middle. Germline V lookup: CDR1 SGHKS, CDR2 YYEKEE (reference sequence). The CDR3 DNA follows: TGTGCCAGCAGCGCGACAGGCATCGAGACCCAGTACTTC. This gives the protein CASSATGIETQYF. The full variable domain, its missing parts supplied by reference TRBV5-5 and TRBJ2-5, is DAGVTQSPTHLIKTRGQQVTLRCSPISGHKSVSWYQQVLGQGPQFIFQYYEKEERGRGNFPDRFSARQFPNYSSELNVNALLLGDSALYLCASSATGIETQYFGPGTRLLVL.

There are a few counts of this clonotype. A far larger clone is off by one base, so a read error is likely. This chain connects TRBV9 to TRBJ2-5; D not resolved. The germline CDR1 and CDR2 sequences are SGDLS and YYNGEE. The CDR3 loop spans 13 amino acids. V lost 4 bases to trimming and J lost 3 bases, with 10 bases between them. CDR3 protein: CASSPRTEETQYF. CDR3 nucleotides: TGTGCCAGCAGCCCCCGGACGGAAGAGACCCAGTACTTC.

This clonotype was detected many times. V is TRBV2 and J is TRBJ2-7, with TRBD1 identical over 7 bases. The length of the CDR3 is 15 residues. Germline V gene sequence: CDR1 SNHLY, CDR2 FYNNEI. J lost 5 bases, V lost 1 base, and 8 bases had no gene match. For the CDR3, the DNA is TGTGCCAGCAGTGAAGAGGGCAGGGGGATGAACGAGCAGTACTTC. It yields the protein CASSEEGRGMNEQYF. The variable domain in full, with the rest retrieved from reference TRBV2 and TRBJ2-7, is EPEVTQTPSHQVTQMGQEVILRCVPISNHLYFYWYRQILGQKVEFLVSFYNNEISEKSEIFDDQFSVERPDGSNFTLKIRSTKLEDSAMYFCASSEEGRGMNEQYFGPGTRLTVT.

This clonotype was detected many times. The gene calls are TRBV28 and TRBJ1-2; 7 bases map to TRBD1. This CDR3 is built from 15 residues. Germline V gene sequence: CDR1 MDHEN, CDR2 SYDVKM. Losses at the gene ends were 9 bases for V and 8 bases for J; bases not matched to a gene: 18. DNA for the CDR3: TGTGCCAGTAGTCGGACCGGGACAGTCACGGAAGGCTACACCTTC. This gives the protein CASSRTGTVTEGYTF.

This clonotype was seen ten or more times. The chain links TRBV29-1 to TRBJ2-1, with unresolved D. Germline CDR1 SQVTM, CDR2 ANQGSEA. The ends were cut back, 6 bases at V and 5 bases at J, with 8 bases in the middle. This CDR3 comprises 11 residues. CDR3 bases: TGCAGCGTCGGCGAGAACAATGAGCAGTTCTTC. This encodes CSVGENNEQFF.

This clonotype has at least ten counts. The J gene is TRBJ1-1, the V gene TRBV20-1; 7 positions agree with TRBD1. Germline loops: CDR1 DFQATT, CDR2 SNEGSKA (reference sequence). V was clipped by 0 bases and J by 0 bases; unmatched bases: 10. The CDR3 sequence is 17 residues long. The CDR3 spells CSARDLRQGLMNTEAFF. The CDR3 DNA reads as TGCAGTGCTAGAGATCTCCGACAGGGCCTCATGAACACTGAAGCTTTCTTT.

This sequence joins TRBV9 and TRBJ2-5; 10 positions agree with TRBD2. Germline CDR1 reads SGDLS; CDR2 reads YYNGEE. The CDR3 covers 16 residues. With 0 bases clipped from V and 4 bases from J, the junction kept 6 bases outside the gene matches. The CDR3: CASSVEDSGGSETQYF. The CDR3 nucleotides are TGTGCCAGCAGCGTAGAGGATAGCGGGGGGTCAGAGACCCAGTACTTC.